The T cell receptor beta chain under discussion was sequenced for a study of blood T cell repertoires in COVID-19. About the study: The study drew acute and convalescent COVID-19 samples from the United States, Italy and Spain. PBMCs, B-cell-depleted T cells, or T cells were the source of the cDNA or gDNA that made up the material.

The authors' processing: It was from reference gene primer amplification that nucleated cell counts were estimated. Some clones are missing from TCRdb's copy, which holds only in-frame ones; the method was immunoSEQ multiplex PCR. The D gene and trimming were derived from the DNA, and the V and J assignments and clone size from that table. Among about 120,000 clones listed, about nine tenths were seen once. The CDR3 is made up of 15 amino acids. V lost 6 bases and J lost 2, with 14 bases in between. Germline assignment: CDR1 KGHSH and CDR2 LQKENI. The clonotype comes from a man in his 70s who had recovered from COVID-19. Sequenced material: peripheral blood. The chain recombines TRBV18 with TRBJ1-5; D may be TRBD1 (6 bases). The CDR3 spells CASSPRGVGNQPQHF. The CDR3 DNA follows: TGTGCCAGCTCTCCCAGGGGTGTTGGCAATCAGCCCCAGCATTTT.